This T cell receptor (beta chain) was captured by sequencing in a study of T cell responses to AZD1222 COVID-19 vaccine. CDR3 size: 16 residues. V was clipped by 0 bases and J by 0 bases, with 11 bases between them. Germline lookup yields CDR1 SGHTA and CDR2 FQGTGA. Sequencing used immunoSEQ multiplex PCR; TCRdb keeps in-frame clones, though not all of them. Among some 110,000 clones listed, roughly nine tenths were seen once. The sequence came from an adult in good health. The chain has TRBV7-3 and TRBJ1-1; D is unclear. This specimen consisted of peripheral blood, obtained on day 0 of AZD1222 vaccination. CDR3: CASSLTSTALNTEAFF. The CDR3 coding sequence is TGTGCCAGCAGCTTAACGTCAACAGCTCTGAACACTGAAGCTTTCTTT.